The TCR beta chain described here comes from a study of T cell repertoires in cytomegalovirus infection. Study overall: Matching HLA type, along with CMV infection, was indicated by public TCR beta signatures.

This clonotype was found many times. What it recognizes is unknown. TCRdb called the reads again in MiXCR, with one record for every CDR3 protein. In the table there are under 350,000 distinct CDR3 sequences, roughly a tenth of which are singletons. Trimming pared 4 bases from V and 5 bases from J, leaving 11 bases between. CDR1 is SQVTM and CDR2 is ANQGSEA in the germline V gene. The CDR3 extends over 13 amino acids. Study observations and caveats: Cumulative frequency (of public TCR beta family members) identified carriers of CMV plus the relevant HLA.

This chain links TRBV29-1 with TRBJ2-2; maybe TRBD2 (6 bases). The sample taken for sequencing was PBMCs. The origin of this receptor is a human donor in good health (CMV status not recorded). Some clones in this sample may be carry-over from other donors' samples. Here the CDR3 reads CSVGGAGTGELFF. The CDR3 DNA is TGCAGCGTTGGGGGCGCGGGGACCGGGGAGCTGTTTTTT.